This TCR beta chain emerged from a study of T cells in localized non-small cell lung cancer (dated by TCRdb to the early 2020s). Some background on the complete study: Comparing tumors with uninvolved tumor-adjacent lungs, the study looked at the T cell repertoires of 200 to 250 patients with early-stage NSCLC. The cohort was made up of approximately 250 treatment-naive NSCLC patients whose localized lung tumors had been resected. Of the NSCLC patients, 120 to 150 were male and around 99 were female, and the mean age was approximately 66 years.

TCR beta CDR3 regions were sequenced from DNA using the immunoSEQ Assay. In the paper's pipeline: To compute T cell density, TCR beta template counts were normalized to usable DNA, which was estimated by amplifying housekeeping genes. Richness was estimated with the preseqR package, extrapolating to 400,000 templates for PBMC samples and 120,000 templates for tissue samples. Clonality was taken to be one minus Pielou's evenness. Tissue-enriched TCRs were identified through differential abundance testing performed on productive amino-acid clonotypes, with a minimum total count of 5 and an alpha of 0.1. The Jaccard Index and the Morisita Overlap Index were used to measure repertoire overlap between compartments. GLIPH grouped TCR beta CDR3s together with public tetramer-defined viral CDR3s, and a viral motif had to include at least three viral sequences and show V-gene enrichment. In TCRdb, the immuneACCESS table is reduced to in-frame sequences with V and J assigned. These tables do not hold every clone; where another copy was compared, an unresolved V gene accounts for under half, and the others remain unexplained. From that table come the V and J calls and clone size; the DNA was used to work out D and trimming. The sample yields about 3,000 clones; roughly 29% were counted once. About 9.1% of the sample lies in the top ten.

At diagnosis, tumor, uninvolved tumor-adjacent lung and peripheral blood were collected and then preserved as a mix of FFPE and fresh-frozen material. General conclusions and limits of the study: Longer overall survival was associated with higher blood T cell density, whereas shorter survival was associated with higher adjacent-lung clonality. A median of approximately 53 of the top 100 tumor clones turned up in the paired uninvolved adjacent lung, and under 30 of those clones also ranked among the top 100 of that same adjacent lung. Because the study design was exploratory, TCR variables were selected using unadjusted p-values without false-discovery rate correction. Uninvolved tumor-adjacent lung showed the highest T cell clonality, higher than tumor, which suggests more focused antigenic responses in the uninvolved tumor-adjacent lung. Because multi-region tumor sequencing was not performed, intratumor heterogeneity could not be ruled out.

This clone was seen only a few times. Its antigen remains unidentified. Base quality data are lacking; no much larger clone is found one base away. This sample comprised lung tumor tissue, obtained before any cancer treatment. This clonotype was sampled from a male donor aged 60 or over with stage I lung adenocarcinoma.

The nucleotide sequence reads TGTGCCAGCAGCGTAGTGGCGGCAAACTATGGCTACACCTTC. This codes for CASSVVAANYGYTF. The chain is assembled from TRBV9 and TRBJ1-2; no D gene can be assigned with confidence. Reading the germline V gene gives CDR1 SGDLS and CDR2 YYNGEE. CDR3 length: 14 amino acids, cysteine to phenylalanine. Only the CDR3 part of the read is kept: 42 bases, read in frame from the first base. V is pared back by 0 bases and J by 2 bases, with 8 bases lying between the germline termini.